The 21 T cell receptor beta chains below come from one sample, sequenced in a study of T-cell memory formation after mild COVID-19. MiXCR, applied by TCRdb to the 5' RACE reads, yields one record per CDR3 protein. The sample holds about 190,000 distinct CDR3 sequences, around 17% seen once. Sequenced sample: PBMCs or a T cell subset sorted from them (not recorded which). The receptors derive from an adult woman who had mild COVID-19 (a few samples of this study predate the infection). Cell type and time point are not known.

The chain employs TRBV20-1 and TRBJ1-5; D is perhaps TRBD1 (6 bases). CDR1 and CDR2 (germline): DFQATT, SNEGSKA (reference sequence). The CDR3 has 15 residues. V shed 2 bases and J shed 0 bases, with 11 bases lying between them. For the CDR3, the DNA is TGCAGTGCTAGACAGGACAGTTATAGCAATCAGCCCCAGCATTTT. Protein product: CSARQDSYSNQPQHF.

This clonotype has more than one count but fewer than ten. The V call is TRBV5-1, the J call TRBJ1-1; tentative D call: TRBD1 (5 bases). The CDR3 has 13 amino acids. Per the germline V gene, CDR1 is SGHRS and CDR2 is YFSETQ. The germline V and J ends were trimmed by 4 bases and 4 bases, with 11 bases remaining between them. CDR3 sequence (DNA): TGCGCCAGCAGCCAGGGAATCAGCACTGAAGCTTTCTTT. It is translated as CASSQGISTEAFF.

The V call is TRBV4-3, the J call TRBJ1-4; possible D gene TRBD1, 6 bases. V was trimmed by 4 bases and J by 9 bases, leaving 18 bases between them. CDR1 and CDR2 (germline): LGHNA, YSLEER. The CDR3 is 15 residues long. CDR3 nucleotides: TGCGCCAGCAGCCCCCCACAGGGATCCGTTAAAAAACTGTTTTTT. Translating it yields CASSPPQGSVKKLFF.

This clonotype was detected only a few times. The rearrangement joins TRBV4-1 to TRBJ2-2, with D possibly being TRBD2 (5 bases). V lost 1 base and J 7 bases, leaving 10 bases between the germline ends. The V gene's germline CDR1 is MGHRA and CDR2 YSYEKL. The CDR3 totals 14 residues. CDR3 amino acids: CASSQGYGNGELFF. DNA of the CDR3: TGCGCCAGCAGCCAAGGATACGGGAACGGGGAGCTGTTTTTT.

This clonotype was counted between two and nine times. The V call is TRBV12-3 or TRBV12-4, the J call TRBJ1-2, with D perhaps matching TRBD1 (5 bases). This CDR3 spans 13 amino acids. V shed 4 bases and J shed 8 bases, with 14 bases lying between them. In DNA form, the CDR3 reads TGTGCCAGCAGTTCCCCCGGGACTAGCGGCTACACCTTC. Its translation is CASSSPGTSGYTF.

The table lists this clonotype with a few counts. This chain uses TRBV12-3 or TRBV12-4 with TRBJ2-1; 10 bases line up with TRBD2. Unmatched junction bases numbered 5, after V lost 3 bases and J lost 6 bases. This CDR3 region has 15 residues. CDR3 bases: TGTGCCAGCAGTTTTAGGGGACTAGCGAGCAATGAGCAGTTCTTC. This gives the protein CASSFRGLASNEQFF.

The gene calls are TRBV2 and TRBJ2-1; 9 nucleotides agree with TRBD1. V shed 6 bases, J shed 4 bases, and the junction held 7 bases outside the gene matches. In germline, CDR1 is SNHLY, CDR2 FYNNEI. This CDR3 is 15 amino acids long. CDR3 region: CASRLQGAAYNEQFF. The CDR3 DNA is TGTGCCAGCAGACTACAGGGGGCGGCTTACAATGAGCAGTTCTTC.

CDR3 in amino acids: CASSVSPGSGMGDTGELFF. The CDR3 region has the DNA TGTGCCAGCAGCGTATCCCCGGGCTCAGGGATGGGGGACACCGGGGAGCTGTTTTTT. The chain recombines TRBV9 with TRBJ2-2; D possibly uses TRBD1 or TRBD2 (5 bases each). The CDR3 totals 19 residues. The germline V gene encodes CDR1 SGDLS and CDR2 YYNGEE. Trimming took off 1 base at V and 3 bases at J, with 22 bases between the two ends.

This clonotype was observed a handful of times. The chain employs TRBV5-1 and TRBJ1-2; 12 bases are a match to TRBD1. V shed 0 bases, J shed 6 bases, and the junction held 6 bases outside the gene matches. Germline V gene data show CDR1 as SGHRS and CDR2 as YFSETQ. The CDR3 contains 16 residues. CDR3 amino acids: CASSLASGTGGDGYTF. The CDR3 DNA reads TGCGCCAGCAGCTTGGCCTCCGGGACAGGGGGCGATGGCTACACCTTC.

This clonotype was detected a few times. This chain uses TRBV20-1 with TRBJ2-7; unclear D gene. The V and J ends lost 0 bases and 0 bases respectively, with 15 bases between them. The CDR3 sequence is 16 residues long. CDR1 and CDR2 from the germline V gene are DFQATT and SNEGSKA (reference sequence). In DNA form, the CDR3 reads TGCAGTGCTAGAGATGGCACCCAGGTTTCCTCCTACGAGCAGTACTTC. Its translation is CSARDGTQVSSYEQYF.

At least ten counts were recorded for this clonotype. Here the CDR3 DNA reads TGTGCCAGCAGGGGAGGTTCCTACGAGCAGTACTTC. It encodes CASRGGSYEQYF. V is TRBV12-3 or TRBV12-4 and J is TRBJ2-7; tentatively, D is TRBD2 (6 bases). Trimming stripped 6 bases from V and 1 base from J, with 7 bases between. This CDR3 region has 12 residues.

This chain connects TRBV24-1 to TRBJ1-1; D not certain. Germline loops: CDR1 KGHDR, CDR2 SFDVKD. V lost 1 base to trimming and J lost 5 bases, with 7 bases between them. This CDR3 region has 13 residues. The CDR3 here is CATSDFSGTEAFF. CDR3 bases: TGTGCCACCAGTGATTTTTCGGGGACTGAAGCTTTCTTT.

There are a few counts of this clonotype. The rearrangement links TRBV11-2 to TRBJ2-3; 8 bases match TRBD2. The CDR3 sequence is 15 residues long. V lost 5 bases to trimming and J lost 0 bases; unmatched junction nucleotides: 4. CDR1 and CDR2 from the germline V gene are SGHAT and FQNNGV. This CDR3 is CASSAIAGSTDTQYF. CDR3 DNA: TGTGCCAGCAGCGCAATAGCGGGAAGCACAGATACGCAGTATTTT.

The chain is built from TRBV7-4 and TRBJ1-5; 7 bases fit TRBD1. V was pared by 11 bases and J by 6 bases, with 10 bases of the junction left unmatched. The germline V gene encodes CDR1 SGHVT and CDR2 SQSDAQ. The CDR3 totals 13 residues. The CDR3 sequence: CAGGVTGIQPQHF. The CDR3 bases are TGTGCCGGAGGGGTGACAGGGATTCAGCCCCAGCATTTT. Together with reference TRBV7-4 and TRBJ1-5, the CDR3 gives the full variable domain: GAGVSQSPRYKVAKRGRDVALRCDSISGHVTLYWYRQTLGQGSEVLTYSQSDAQRDKSGRPSGRFSAERPERSVSTLKIQRTEQGDSAVYLCAGGVTGIQPQHFGDGTRLSIL.

The J gene is TRBJ1-2, the V gene TRBV4-1, with 8 bases fitting TRBD1. This CDR3 has 18 amino acids. V lost 2 bases to trimming and J lost 2 bases; unmatched junction nucleotides: 13. CDR1 is MGHRA, CDR2 YSYEKL, per germline. The DNA for the CDR3 is TGCGCCAGCAGCCAATTAACAGGGGGGAATGGTGCAAACTATGGCTACACCTTC. Encoded protein: CASSQLTGGNGANYGYTF.

This clonotype was seen a handful of times. The J gene is TRBJ1-1, the V gene TRBV6-2 or TRBV6-3; the D is unclear. The CDR3 loop spans 19 amino acids. The V gene's germline CDR1 is MNHEY and CDR2 SVGEGT. Trimming pared 2 bases from V and 1 base from J, leaving 23 bases between. The CDR3 region is CASSYRYPPRHNQNTEAFF. CDR3 nucleotides: TGTGCCAGCAGTTACCGGTACCCCCCCCGACACAACCAGAACACTGAAGCTTTCTTT.

This clonotype has ten or more counts. The germline gene is not matched at one end of the junction; a read error may be the cause. V usage is TRBV7-9 and J usage is TRBJ1-1; no clear D gene. The CDR3 runs to 13 residues. Germline lookup yields CDR1 SEHNR and CDR2 FQNEAQ (reference sequence). The CDR3 DNA is TGCGCCAGCAGCTTGACGGTGAACACTGAAGCTTTCTTT. It is translated as CASSLTVNTEAFF.

The chain carries TRBV2 and TRBJ2-7, with D perhaps matching TRBD2 (6 bases). The length of the CDR3 is 12 residues. Germline V gene sequence: CDR1 SNHLY, CDR2 FYNNEI. V was trimmed by 1 base and J by 5 bases, leaving 6 bases between them. This CDR3 reads CASSEGGNEQYF. Here the CDR3 DNA reads TGTGCCAGCAGTGAAGGCGGGAACGAGCAGTACTTC.

The V gene is TRBV7-9, the J gene TRBJ2-7; D call uncertain. The V gene's germline CDR1 is SEHNR and CDR2 FQNEAQ (reference sequence). The V and J ends lost 1 base and 4 bases respectively, with 14 bases between them. This CDR3 is 15 amino acids long. The CDR3 DNA follows: TGTGCCAGCAGCTTAGTCGGACGCTGGGGTTACGAGCAGTACTTC. It translates to CASSLVGRWGYEQYF.

In its sample, this clonotype was seen a few times. V usage is TRBV20-1 and J usage is TRBJ2-5; tentative D call: TRBD1 (5 bases). The V end lost 5 bases, the J end lost 5 bases, and 18 bases lay between the germline ends. CDR3 size: 14 residues. In germline, CDR1 is DFQATT, CDR2 SNEGSKA (reference sequence). CDR3 DNA sequence: TGCAGTGCTCCACATCTGGGGCAGGGCGAGACCCAGTACTTC. Translating gives CSAPHLGQGETQYF.

The V call is TRBV5-1, the J call TRBJ2-5, with 7 bases identical to TRBD1. This CDR3 has 15 residues. With V trimmed by 3 bases and J by 1 base, 6 bases remained unmatched. The germline CDR1 and CDR2 sequences are SGHRS and YFSETQ. In DNA form, the CDR3 reads TGCGCCAGCAGCTCACAGGGGCGATCCCAAGAGACCCAGTACTTC. The encoded protein is CASSSQGRSQETQYF.